The entry below gives a single TCR beta chain sequence along with its context. What it binds is unknown. This sample was included in a study of T cells after posttransplantation cyclophosphamide. Study findings and constraints: TRB overlap between skin or GI tissue T cells and blood was limited. Recipient CMV seropositivity and CMV reactivation strongly tracked TRB clonality.

This CDR3 contains 14 residues. The germline V and J ends were trimmed by 4 bases and 0 bases, with 9 bases remaining between them. Per the germline V gene, CDR1 is LGHNA and CDR2 is YNFKEQ. Assay used: immunoSEQ multiplex PCR; TCRdb lists only in-frame clones, some missing. The data show more than 10,000 clones, approximately 82% seen once. This chain connects TRBV4-2 to TRBJ2-5, with a possible D match to TRBD2 (5 bases). The receptor's source is a man aged 45-65 years in good health, CMV-negative, and a related stem cell transplant donor. Sequencing was carried out using memory CD4+ T cells sorted from PBMCs. The CDR3 protein is CASSRAGDQETQYF. For the CDR3, the DNA is TGTGCCAGCAGCCGGGCCGGGGACCAAGAGACCCAGTACTTC.